The clone carrying this TCR beta chain was observed a handful of times. The data derive from a study of regulatory T cells in long-lasting Graves disease. The wider study: It was over 5 years of antithyroid drugs, with positive TSH receptor antibodies, that meant persistent Graves' disease.

Germline assignment: CDR1 DFQATT and CDR2 SNEGSKA (reference sequence). CDR3 length: 15 residues. Trimming left V 3 bases short and J 2 bases short, with 16 bases between. In building TCR beta libraries, iRepertoire HTBI primers were used together with Arm-PCR of CDR3 regions. TCRdb reprocessed the multiplex PCR reads with MiXCR, giving one entry per CDR3 protein. The table includes hundreds of thousands of distinct CDR3 sequences, roughly 20% detected once. The time point here: persistent/refractory GD, antithyroid drugs over 5 years with positive TRAb. Isolated PBMC RNA provided the starting material for the TCR library. The collection involved drawing approximately 9.9 milliliters of peripheral blood into EDTA tubes.

Sequencing used peripheral blood mononuclear cells (PBMCs), obtained when the disease was refractory, from a patient treated with antithyroid drugs. The chain has TRBV20-1 and TRBJ2-5; D might be TRBD2 (5 bases). The sequence was collected from a female donor with Graves disease. For the CDR3, the DNA is TGCAGTGCTAGCTCTTGGCTAGCCCTACAAGAGACCCAGTACTTC. Its translation is CSASSWLALQETQYF.